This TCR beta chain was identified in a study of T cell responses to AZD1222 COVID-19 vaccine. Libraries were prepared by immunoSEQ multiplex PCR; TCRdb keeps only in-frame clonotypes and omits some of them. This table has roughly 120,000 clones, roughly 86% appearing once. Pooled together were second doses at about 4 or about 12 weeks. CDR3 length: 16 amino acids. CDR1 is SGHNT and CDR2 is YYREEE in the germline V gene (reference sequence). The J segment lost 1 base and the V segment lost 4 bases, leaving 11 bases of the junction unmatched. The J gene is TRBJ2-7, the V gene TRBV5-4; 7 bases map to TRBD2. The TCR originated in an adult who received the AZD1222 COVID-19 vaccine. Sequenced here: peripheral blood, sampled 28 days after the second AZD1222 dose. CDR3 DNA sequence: TGTGCCAGCAGCATCGCCATAGCGGGTATTTCCTACGAGCAGTACTTC. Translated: CASSIAIAGISYEQYF.